This TCR beta chain was identified during a study of shared clonotypes between healthy human individuals. Genomic DNA belonging to each subset was distributed in equal measure over several immunoSEQ plates. TCRdb's table, derived via immunoSEQ multiplex PCR, lists solely in-frame clones and lacks some. Of about 2 million clones in the sample, 90% to 95% were seen once. Into CD45RA+ naive and CD45RA-negative memory subsets, the CD4+ cells were split. Germline-derived CDR1 and CDR2 are LNHDA and SQIVND (reference sequence). V lost 3 bases and J lost 0, with 8 bases in between. The CDR3 loop spans 14 amino acids.

The sequenced sample consisted of naive CD4+ T cells sorted from blood. Subset reported: CD45RA+ positively selected. The receptor was isolated from a man between 18 and 35 years old in good health. This rearrangement joins TRBV19 to TRBJ1-1; D is ambiguous. The CDR3 DNA follows: TGTGCCAGTAGTATGCGGGAGTTGAACACTGAAGCTTTCTTT. Translating it yields CASSMRELNTEAFF.